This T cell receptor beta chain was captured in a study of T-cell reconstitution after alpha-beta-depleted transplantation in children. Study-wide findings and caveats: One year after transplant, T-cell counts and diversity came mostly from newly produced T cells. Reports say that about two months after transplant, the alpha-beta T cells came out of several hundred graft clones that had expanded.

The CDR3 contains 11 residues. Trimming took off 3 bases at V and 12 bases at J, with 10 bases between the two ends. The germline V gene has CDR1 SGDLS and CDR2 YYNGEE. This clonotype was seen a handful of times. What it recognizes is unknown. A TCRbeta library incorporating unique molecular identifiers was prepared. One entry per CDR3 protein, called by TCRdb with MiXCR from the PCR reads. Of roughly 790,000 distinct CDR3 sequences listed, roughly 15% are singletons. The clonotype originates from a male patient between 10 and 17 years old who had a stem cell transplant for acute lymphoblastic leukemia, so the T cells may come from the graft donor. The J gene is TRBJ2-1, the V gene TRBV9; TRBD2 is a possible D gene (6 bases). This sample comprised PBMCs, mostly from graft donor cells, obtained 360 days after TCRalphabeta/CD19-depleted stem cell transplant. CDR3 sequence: CASSGSGLQFF. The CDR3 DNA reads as TGTGCCAGCAGCGGGTCGGGACTGCAGTTCTTC.